This T cell receptor (beta chain) was found in a study of blood T cell dynamics during melanoma immunotherapy (dated by TCRdb to the early 2020s). For context, the study as a whole: Patients with metastatic melanoma were treated with first-line pembrolizumab or nivolumab plus ipilimumab as standard of care in the United Kingdom. To identify early correlates of response, the study profiled peripheral T cell receptor repertoires in patients with metastatic melanoma before and after one cycle of checkpoint inhibitor therapy. A training cohort was formed from consecutive patients, and a further independent group of patients from the same centre was pooled into an external validation set.

Taken from the germline V gene, the CDR1 and CDR2 loops are SGHAT and FQNNGV. V trim: 6 bases; J trim: 1 base; unmatched bases: 1. The CDR3, cysteine through phenylalanine, is 13 amino acids long. Only the CDR3 DNA stays, 39 bases, in frame from base 1. The time point label, as the study defines it: pre-treatment baseline. Blood was sampled before treatment (T0) and at week 3 (W3), after the first cycle of checkpoint blockade. Except for two patients with rapid clinical progression, response was assessed 12 weeks after the first infusion by RECIST 1.1; disease control meant complete response, partial response or stable disease. Patients were not eligible if they had prior systemic cancer treatment, concomitant immunosuppressant therapy or synchronous other active malignancies. In six patients, three with progression and three with disease control, sorted CD8+ memory and naive T cell subsets were sequenced at T0 and W3. PBMC were isolated from blood with Lymphoprep and SepMate tubes, followed by red cell lysis. QIAamp DNA Blood Mini kits were used to extract DNA from PBMC and sorted T cell subsets. CD8+ T cell subsets were live-sorted on a FACSAria III cytometer and were frozen prior to DNA extraction. Fresh PBMC for flow cytometry were held at 4°C in PBS with roughly 1.8% fetal bovine serum and analyzed within 25 hours.

For each sorted CD8+ T cell subset, the entire amount of extracted DNA went into the assay. Following the manufacturer instructions, the immunoSEQ TCRb Assay kit was used to amplify TCR beta CDR3 sequences from genomic DNA. The KAPA Library Quantification Kit for Illumina platforms was used to quantify the pooled libraries by qPCR. Sequencing of the pooled libraries was done on an Illumina NextSeq 500, with clustering at roughly 0.55-1.1 pM. Per the original workflow: Analysis of the TCR data relied on immunoSEQ ANALYZER and the R LymphoSeq package. A rearrangement efficiency score was calculated as productive divided by the sum of productive and non-productive CDR3 sequences. Within each patient, timepoints were compared pairwise for clonality, measured with the Gini coefficient, and for diversity, measured with the Renyi index at alpha=1. Clonal relatedness, based on an edit distance of 3, and repertoire similarity, based on the Bhattacharyya coefficient, were both computed in LymphoSeq. To classify response, a linear discriminant analysis based on week-3 changes in clonality and diversity was built using the R MASS and caret packages. The table was pulled from immuneACCESS by TCRdb, which kept in-frame rearrangements only. Such tables lose some clones; where checked, under half of the loss comes from unresolved V genes, and the rest has no known cause. That table gives V, J and clone size, and the DNA gave D and trimming. The sample yields 3,500 to 5,000 clones; 96% were counted once. The top ten constitute approximately 1.3% of the sample.

The investigation overall reported the following: Whether the T cell clones driving repertoire changes were melanoma-specific or reflected general immune activation could not be determined in the study. The relatively small sample size was acknowledged as a potential limitation on generalization of the results. Among sorted CD8+ subsets, the highest similarity to cfDNA CDR3 sequences and the highest clonality were observed in TIE cells, which was suggestive of active turnover with convergence on dominant clones.

As to this clone: The specificity of this receptor is unknown. Base qualities were left out, and no much larger clone turns up one base away.

Here the chain combines TRBV11-2 and TRBJ2-3; TRBD1 agrees with 7 junctional bases. The TCR sequence derives from a human donor with melanoma. The input for sequencing was effector memory CD8+ T cells from blood, taken from a patient treated with checkpoint blockade. The sequenced DNA: TGTGCCAGCAGGGGGACAGGCACAGATACGCAGTATTTT. Its translation is CASRGTGTDTQYF.